Shown below are 12 T cell receptor beta chains from a single sample sequenced in a study of cytomegalovirus exposure and HLA in healthy donors. Primers for the PCR totalled 60 Vbeta and 13 Jbeta. Measured with immunoSEQ multiplex PCR; TCRdb has only the in-frame clones, and not every one. This table holds about 150,000 clones, 77% found once. The sequenced sample was PBMCs. These receptors originate from a male donor in good health and CMV-seronegative.

In its sample, this clone was seen a few times. As DNA, the CDR3 is TGTGCCAGCAGCTTAATGCGGTCTCGGTACTTC. Encoded protein: CASSLMRSRYF. The chain couples TRBV11-2 to TRBJ2-7, with no clear D. Looked up from germline, CDR1 is SGHAT and CDR2 is FQNNGV. This CDR3 has 11 amino acids. Trimming removed 2 bases at V and 12 bases at J, with 11 bases between.

This rearrangement joins TRBV19 to TRBJ2-7; D might be TRBD2 (5 bases). The germline CDR1 and CDR2 sequences are LNHDA and SQIVND (reference sequence). The ends were cut back, 8 bases at V and 6 bases at J, with 26 bases in the middle. The CDR3 length is 16 residues. The CDR3 loop reads CASGLVWTSSLGEQYF. The CDR3 DNA sequence: TGTGCCAGTGGGTTAGTATGGACTTCCTCCCTTGGCGAGCAGTACTTC.

This clone was picked up a small number of times. V gene TRBV27 combines with J gene TRBJ1-6; no definite D call. This CDR3 contains 13 residues. Germline-derived CDR1 and CDR2 are MNHEY and SMNVEV (reference sequence). Trimming shortened V by 6 bases and J by 14 bases, and 17 bases separated the two germline ends. The CDR3 protein is CASRPRAAGSLHF. The CDR3 nucleotides are TGTGCCAGCAGGCCCCGGGCAGCGGGGTCCCTCCACTTT.

This chain joins TRBV15 and TRBJ2-5, with D tentatively TRBD1 (6 bases). The CDR3 contains 16 residues. The germline V gene has CDR1 LNHNV and CDR2 YYDKDF (reference sequence). Trimming cost V 5 bases and J 2 bases, with 18 bases left between them. The CDR3 DNA is TGTGCCACCAGCCCCCAGGGGAACAGGGTTCAAGAGACCCAGTACTTC. Encoded protein: CATSPQGNRVQETQYF.

This chain uses TRBV4-3 with TRBJ2-7, with a tentative D call TRBD2 (6 bases). Germline V gene lookup returns CDR1 LGHNA and CDR2 YSLEER. CDR3 length equals 16 residues. V was shortened by 0 bases and J by 7 bases, with 19 bases between the two germline ends. CDR3 sequence (DNA): TGCGCCAGCAGCCAAGATCTGCGGGGCGCATTCAGGGAGCAGTACTTC. It yields the protein CASSQDLRGAFREQYF.

The rearrangement links TRBV18 to TRBJ2-1; D not resolved. V was shortened by 6 bases and J by 5 bases, with 17 bases between the two germline ends. Germline CDR1 reads KGHSH; CDR2 reads LQKENI. This CDR3 is 15 amino acids long. CDR3 amino acids: CASSIAAPHNNEQFF. The DNA for the CDR3 is TGTGCCAGCTCTATAGCTGCCCCCCACAACAATGAGCAGTTCTTC. The full variable domain, in which reference TRBV18 and TRBJ2-1 provide the parts outside the CDR3, is NAGVMQNPRHLVRRRGQEARLRCSPMKGHSHVYWYRQLPEEGLKFMVYLQKENIIDESGMPKERFSAEFPKEGPSILRIQQVVRGDSAAYFCASSIAAPHNNEQFFGPGTRLTVL.

The V gene is TRBV9, the J gene TRBJ2-3, with TRBD2 matching 13 bases. Germline trimming cut 0 bases from V and 5 bases from J; bases unmatched to any gene: 0. The CDR3 covers 15 residues. CDR1 and CDR2 from the germline V gene are SGDLS and YYNGEE. The CDR3 region has the DNA TGTGCCAGCAGCGTAGGGACTAGCGGGGGAGATACGCAGTATTTT. This gives the protein CASSVGTSGGDTQYF.

The genes are TRBV7-9 and TRBJ1-5, with D possibly being TRBD1 (5 bases). CDR3 length equals 15 residues. V was shortened by 3 bases and J by 3 bases, with 12 bases between the two germline ends. Germline V lookup: CDR1 SEHNR, CDR2 FQNEAQ (reference sequence). The CDR3 is CASSFSGPINQPQHF. Here the CDR3 DNA reads TGTGCCAGCAGCTTTTCAGGGCCTATCAATCAGCCCCAGCATTTT.

V and J are TRBV6-5 and TRBJ2-2; the match to TRBD1 covers 8 bases. Germline CDR1 and CDR2: MNHEY and SVGAGI. CDR3 length: 16 amino acids. After removal of 0 bases from V and 2 bases from J, the junction contained 2 bases not matched to a gene. The CDR3 region is CASSYSGQANTGELFF. In DNA form, the CDR3 reads TGTGCCAGCAGTTACTCGGGACAGGCTAACACCGGGGAGCTGTTTTTT.

Only one count was recorded for this clone. The chain recombines TRBV14 with TRBJ2-7; the D gene is possibly TRBD2 (6 bases). V lost 4 bases to trimming and J lost 3 bases, with 13 bases between them. Germline V gene sequence: CDR1 SGHDN, CDR2 FVKESK. This CDR3 spans 14 amino acids. CDR3 region: CASSRQAGNYEQYF. CDR3 coding DNA: TGTGCCAGCAGCCGGCAGGCGGGAAACTACGAGCAGTACTTC.

The chain combines TRBV5-1 with TRBJ1-1; TRBD1 aligns across 7 bases. Germline loops: CDR1 SGHRS, CDR2 YFSETQ. CDR3 size: 16 residues. Unmatched junction bases numbered 11, after V lost 5 bases and J lost 1 base. The CDR3 protein is CASRDGQANTNTEAFF. In DNA form, the CDR3 reads TGCGCCAGCAGGGATGGACAGGCGAACACGAACACTGAAGCTTTCTTT.

The rearrangement uses TRBV5-4 and TRBJ2-5, with 12 bases aligning to TRBD2. Germline V gene sequence: CDR1 SGHNT, CDR2 YYREEE (reference sequence). V was pared by 4 bases and J by 4 bases, with 11 bases of the junction left unmatched. The CDR3 runs 17 residues. The CDR3 nucleotides read TGTGCCAGCAGCCTTCGGACTAGCGGGGCAGGGGGAGAGACCCAGTACTTC. Translated, it gives CASSLRTSGAGGETQYF.